A single sample gave rise to the 21 T cell receptor beta chains below, sequenced in a study of blood T cell repertoires in COVID-19. Sequenced by immunoSEQ multiplex PCR; TCRdb stores in-frame clones only, minus some. The sample yields about 180,000 clones, about 86% seen once. Input material: peripheral blood. Every receptor here comes from a middle-aged man with active or convalescent COVID-19.

V is TRBV21-1 and J is TRBJ1-5. TRBV21-1 is listed as a pseudogene. The CDR3 has 18 residues. This chain's CDR3 is CASSKQSLAQGGSQPQHF. For the CDR3, the DNA is TGTGCCAGCAGCAAGCAATCCCTTGCACAGGGAGGGAGTCAGCCCCAGCATTTT.

J is TRBJ1-2 and V is TRBV18; TRBD1 matches 8 bases. The CDR3 contains 14 residues. Per germline, CDR1 KGHSH and CDR2 LQKENI. The trim removed 6 bases at V and 5 bases at J, leaving 8 bases unmatched. This chain's CDR3 is CASSLAGQGYGYTF. The CDR3 coding sequence is TGTGCCAGCTCCCTGGCTGGACAGGGTTATGGCTACACCTTC.

The CDR3 spells CASSFTSRGYTF. The CDR3 DNA follows: TGTGCCAGCAGTTTTACCAGTCGTGGCTACACCTTC. The rearrangement uses TRBV12-3 or TRBV12-4 and TRBJ1-2; D call uncertain. Deletions cut 3 bases from V and 7 bases from J, with 9 bases between. The CDR3 runs 12 residues.

J is TRBJ1-1 and V is TRBV7-8; 11 bases align to TRBD1. The CDR3 consists of 14 residues. After removal of 5 bases from V and 4 bases from J, the junction contained 3 bases not matched to a gene. Germline assignment: CDR1 SGHVS and CDR2 FQNEAQ. CDR3 nucleotide sequence: TGTGCCAGCAGCGGTGGGACAGGGGGCACTGAAGCTTTCTTT. This translates into CASSGGTGGTEAFF.

The chain couples TRBV18 to TRBJ1-1; 9 bases are shared with TRBD1. V shed 3 bases and J 8 bases; nucleotides not matched to a gene: 4. The germline CDR1 and CDR2 sequences are KGHSH and LQKENI. This CDR3 comprises 13 residues. The CDR3 spells CASSPGQGREAFF. The CDR3 nucleotides are TGTGCCAGCTCACCGGGACAGGGAAGGGAAGCTTTCTTT.

V gene TRBV5-1 combines with J gene TRBJ2-7, with 12 nucleotides matching TRBD2. The CDR3 runs to 16 residues. Germline V gene sequence: CDR1 SGHRS, CDR2 YFSETQ. The J segment lost 5 bases and the V segment lost 2 bases, leaving 8 bases of the junction unmatched. Here the CDR3 DNA reads TGCGCCAGCAGCTTCAGACCGGGACTAGCGGGTAACGAGCAGTACTTC. This codes for CASSFRPGLAGNEQYF.

This chain links TRBV6-2 or TRBV6-3 with TRBJ1-1; TRBD1 might be the D (6 bases). Trimming removed 5 bases from V and 11 bases from J, with 27 bases in between. The V gene's germline CDR1 is MNHEY and CDR2 SVGEGT. The CDR3 has 16 amino acids. CDR3 region: CASSADSYGLANDAFF. The CDR3 coding sequence is TGTGCCAGCAGTGCGGACAGTTATGGACTCGCAAACGACGCTTTCTTT.

This chain's CDR3 is CSVEGGSRTDTQYF. CDR3 in DNA: TGCAGCGTTGAAGGGGGCTCGAGGACAGATACGCAGTATTTT. This sequence joins TRBV29-1 and TRBJ2-3, with D perhaps TRBD1 (5 bases). V was cut by 1 base and J by 3 bases, with 11 bases left in between. This CDR3 region has 14 residues. Germline lookup yields CDR1 SQVTM and CDR2 ANQGSEA.

The chain employs TRBV5-8 and TRBJ2-1; TRBD2 might be the D (5 bases). V was shortened by 4 bases and J by 1 base, with 27 bases between the two germline ends. In germline, CDR1 is SGHTS, CDR2 YDEGEE. The CDR3 loop spans 20 amino acids. The CDR3 sequence: CASSPALGSWFRDSYNEQFF. The CDR3 DNA follows: TGTGCCAGCAGCCCAGCATTAGGGAGTTGGTTTCGTGATTCCTACAATGAGCAGTTCTTC.

The chain is built from TRBV14 and TRBJ2-7, with 7 bases that match TRBD2. CDR1 is SGHDN and CDR2 is FVKESK in the germline V gene. The ends lost 5 bases at V and 4 bases at J; junction bases unmatched: 8. The CDR3 spans 14 residues. The CDR3 protein is CASSFGGGRYEQYF. The CDR3 region has the DNA TGTGCCAGCAGCTTCGGCGGGGGTAGGTACGAGCAGTACTTC. The full variable domain, rest sourced from reference TRBV14 and TRBJ2-7, is EAGVTQFPSHSVIEKGQTVTLRCDPISGHDNLYWYRRVMGKEIKFLLHFVKESKQDESGMPNNRFLAERTGGTYSTLKVQPAELEDSGVYFCASSFGGGRYEQYFGPGTRLTVT.

As to this clone: The same CDR3 is also encoded by other DNA sequences in this sample. V gene TRBV24-1 combines with J gene TRBJ2-5; 7 bases are shared with TRBD2. The V gene end was trimmed by 4 bases and the J gene end by 5 bases; junction bases not matched to a gene: 6. The CDR3 runs 14 residues. From germline, CDR1 is KGHDR and CDR2 SFDVKD. CDR3 DNA: TGTGCCACCAGTGACGCAACTAGCGTGGAGACCCAGTACTTC. Amino acids: CATSDATSVETQYF.

About this clone itself: Other DNA sequences in the same sample also yield this CDR3. The chain recombines TRBV29-1 with TRBJ1-2, with 9 bases lining up with TRBD1. V lost 5 bases to trimming and J lost 8 bases; unmatched junction nucleotides: 3. This CDR3 comprises 11 residues. Germline-derived CDR1 and CDR2 are SQVTM and ANQGSEA. The CDR3 sequence: CSVRTGEGYTF. The CDR3 region has the DNA TGCAGCGTTCGGACAGGGGAGGGCTACACCTTC.

CDR3 in DNA: TGTGCCAGCAGCTTAGATAGCGGGAGTAATGAGCAGTTCTTC. Amino acid sequence: CASSLDSGSNEQFF. The rearrangement joins TRBV7-2 to TRBJ2-1, with 9 bases identical to TRBD2. V was clipped by 1 base and J by 7 bases; unmatched bases: 2. Germline CDR1 SGHTA, CDR2 FQGNSA. CDR3 length: 14 amino acids.

The J gene is TRBJ1-3, the V gene TRBV2; TRBD1 matches 8 bases. The trim removed 6 bases at V and 2 bases at J, leaving 9 bases unmatched. CDR3 size: 16 residues. Germline loops: CDR1 SNHLY, CDR2 FYNNEI. This CDR3 reads CASSNHRGSTGNTIYF. The DNA of the CDR3 is TGTGCCAGCAGCAACCACAGGGGGTCAACTGGAAACACCATATATTTT.

V gene TRBV6-5 combines with J gene TRBJ2-7, with 11 positions matching TRBD2. The germline gives CDR1 MNHEY, CDR2 SVGAGI. The CDR3 runs to 15 residues. After removal of 7 bases from V and 6 bases from J, the junction contained 11 bases not matched to a gene. CDR3 region: CASTPMSSGRGEQYF. The CDR3 DNA reads as TGTGCCAGCACCCCAATGAGTAGCGGGAGGGGCGAGCAGTACTTC.

This rearrangement joins TRBV19 to TRBJ1-1; D is unclear. Germline CDR1 reads LNHDA; CDR2 reads SQIVND (reference sequence). CDR3 length equals 14 residues. V gave up 6 bases and J gave up 0 bases, with 11 bases separating them. The CDR3 spells CASRPQALNTEAFF. The CDR3 DNA follows: TGTGCCAGTAGACCGCAGGCCTTGAACACTGAAGCTTTCTTT.

The chain recombines TRBV3-1 (or the pseudogene TRBV3-2) with TRBJ1-1; 9 bases agree with TRBD1. Germline values: CDR1 LGHDT, CDR2 YNNKEL (reference sequence). J lost 4 bases, V lost 0 bases, and 6 bases had no gene match. CDR3 length: 16 residues. The CDR3 loop reads CASSQDLGQGTTEAFF. CDR3 nucleotide sequence: TGTGCCAGCAGCCAAGACCTTGGACAGGGGACCACTGAAGCTTTCTTT.

The chain uses TRBV7-6 and TRBJ2-5, with 13 bases fitting TRBD2. J gave up 0 bases and V 1 base, and 8 bases lay outside the gene matches. The CDR3 is 19 amino acids. Per germline, CDR1 SGHVS and CDR2 FNYEAQ. In DNA, the CDR3 is TGTGCCAGCAGCTTAGACTGGACTAGCGGGAGTGGGGACCAAGAGACCCAGTACTTC. As protein: CASSLDWTSGSGDQETQYF. Together with reference TRBV7-6 and TRBJ2-5, the CDR3 gives the full variable domain: GAGVSQSPRYKVTKRGQDVALRCDPISGHVSLYWYRQALGQGPEFLTYFNYEAQQDKSGLPNDRFSAERPEGSISTLTIQRTEQRDSAMYRCASSLDWTSGSGDQETQYFGPGTRLLVL.

The chain employs TRBV29-1 and TRBJ1-1, with 7 bases fitting TRBD1. The V and J ends lost 4 bases and 5 bases, in that order; junction bases with no gene match: 7. CDR1 and CDR2 from the germline V gene are SQVTM and ANQGSEA. The CDR3 totals 13 residues. CDR3 sequence: CSVGRGRGTEAFF. In DNA form, the CDR3 reads TGCAGCGTTGGCAGGGGGAGAGGGACTGAAGCTTTCTTT.

This CDR3 reads CASNWDRGNGNTIYF. The CDR3 DNA is TGTGCCAGCAACTGGGACAGGGGGAATGGAAACACCATATATTTT. V gene TRBV21-1 combines with J gene TRBJ1-3; the D call of TRBD1 is as the table states it, not checked on the DNA. TRBV21-1 is a pseudogene locus. This CDR3 contains 15 residues.

For the CDR3, the DNA is TGTGCCAGCAGCGAGGGGGTTGAAGAGACCCAGTACTTC. This translates into CASSEGVEETQYF. The chain recombines TRBV9 with TRBJ2-5; D may be TRBD1 (6 bases). Trimming pared 3 bases from V and 3 bases from J, leaving 9 bases between. The CDR3 runs 13 residues. CDR1 is SGDLS and CDR2 is YYNGEE in the germline V gene.